This TCR beta chain was captured by sequencing in a study of memory CD4+ T cells and cytomegalovirus serostatus. Profiling relied on immunoSEQ multiplex PCR, and the TCRdb table lists in-frame clones only, not all of them. The sample carries approximately 46,000 clones, roughly three quarters recorded once. The sort gate was single viable CD3+CD4+CD8-CD45RO+ cells for memory CD4+ T cells. The CDR3 contains 13 residues. The V end lost 3 bases, the J end lost 2 bases, and 10 bases lay between the germline ends. The V gene's germline CDR1 is GTSNPN and CDR2 SVGIG (reference sequence). The rearrangement uses TRBV30 and TRBJ2-5; D gene ambiguous. The receptor's source is an adult in good health and CMV-seronegative. The source material was memory CD4+ T cells from blood. The CDR3: CAWRPGAQETQYF. The CDR3 DNA reads TGTGCCTGGAGGCCCGGAGCGCAAGAGACCCAGTACTTC.